Sequencing of this T cell receptor (beta chain) was carried out in a study of blood T cell repertoires in COVID-19. Here immunoSEQ multiplex PCR was the method, and the copy in TCRdb shows in-frame clones only, minus some. The table shows some 130,000 clones, with approximately 87% occurring only once. Germline V gene sequence: CDR1 SGHTA, CDR2 FQGNSA. V shed 4 bases and J shed 2 bases, with 8 bases lying between them. This CDR3 is 14 amino acids long. This clonotype was sampled from a man between 65 and 85 years old with active COVID-19. The sample consisted of peripheral blood. V is TRBV7-2 and J is TRBJ1-4; D remains ambiguous. DNA of the CDR3: TGTGCCAGCAGCTCGAGAACGACTAATGAAAAACTGTTTTTT. This sequence encodes CASSSRTTNEKLFF. Based on the CDR3 plus reference TRBV7-2 and TRBJ1-4, the full variable domain is GAGVSQSPSNKVTEKGKDVELRCDPISGHTALYWYRQSLGQGLEFLIYFQGNSAPDKSGLPSDRFSAERTGGSVSTLTIQRTQQEDSAVYLCASSSRTTNEKLFFGSGTQLSVL.